These 15 T cell receptor beta chains came from one sample sequenced in a study of blood T cells in healthy people across ages. Sample-barcoded 5' priming and a J-beta primer mix drove a second PCR of about 7 to 12 cycles. TCRdb reprocessed the 5' RACE reads via MiXCR and lists one record per CDR3 protein. The sample consists of more than 550,000 distinct CDR3 sequences, 20% to 25% of them appearing once. Sequenced: blood. The receptors here all came from a man between 65 and 85 years old in good health.

This clonotype came up a few times. The V and J genes are TRBV29-1 and TRBJ2-7; D is uncertain. CDR3 length: 13 amino acids. CDR1 and CDR2 from the germline V gene are SQVTM and ANQGSEA. Between the trimmed V and J ends, which lost 3 bases and 2 bases, there was a span of 11 bases. The CDR3 protein is CSVDNTDTYEQYF. The CDR3 coding sequence is TGCAGCGTTGATAATACGGATACCTACGAGCAGTACTTC.

The chain carries TRBV6-2 or TRBV6-3 and TRBJ2-1; 8 bases fit TRBD1. V trimming: 5 bases; J trimming: 10 bases; junction bases outside the gene matches: 10. The germline V gene has CDR1 MNHEY and CDR2 SVGEGT. This CDR3 spans 14 amino acids. DNA of the CDR3: TGTGCCAGCAGTACCAGACAGGGGTCACGGGAGCAGTTCTTC. This sequence encodes CASSTRQGSREQFF.

This clonotype was counted between two and nine times. This rearrangement joins TRBV2 to TRBJ1-3, with D hard to call. Germline assignment: CDR1 SNHLY and CDR2 FYNNEI. CDR3 size: 12 residues. Trimming pared 6 bases from V and 4 bases from J, leaving 7 bases between. CDR3: CASSGEGNTIYF. DNA of the CDR3: TGTGCCAGCAGCGGGGAAGGAAACACCATATATTTT.

This clonotype was counted only a few times. The chain joins TRBV4-2 to TRBJ1-2; no firm D call. V was cut by 0 bases and J by 4 bases, with 15 bases left in between. The germline CDR1 and CDR2 sequences are LGHNA and YNFKEQ. The CDR3 contains 16 residues. CDR3 bases: TGTGCCAGCAGCCAAGATGGTGAGATAGGGATCTATGGCTACACCTTC. This translates into CASSQDGEIGIYGYTF.

This clonotype was found many times. The chain recombines TRBV7-2 with TRBJ1-2, with D unresolved. CDR3 size: 13 residues. Germline V gene sequence: CDR1 SGHTA, CDR2 FQGNSA. Trimming removed 4 bases at V and 8 bases at J, with 14 bases between. The CDR3 region is CASSSLLIAGYTF. DNA of the CDR3: TGTGCCAGCAGCTCGCTCCTAATCGCGGGCTACACCTTC.

The rearrangement joins TRBV4-1 to TRBJ2-3, with 12 positions matching TRBD2. V lost 3 bases and J lost 3; bases outside the gene matches: 7. Per germline, CDR1 MGHRA and CDR2 YSYEKL. This CDR3 has 17 residues. The CDR3 here is CASSHGLAGRGTDTQYF. The CDR3 nucleotides are TGCGCCAGCAGCCACGGACTAGCGGGGCGCGGAACAGATACGCAGTATTTT.

This clonotype was detected only a few times. The chain is built from TRBV7-2 and TRBJ1-2; tentatively, D is TRBD1 (5 bases). The germline gives CDR1 SGHTA, CDR2 FQGNSA. Trimming stripped 5 bases from V and 7 bases from J, with 17 bases between. The CDR3 is made up of 14 amino acids. CDR3 region: CASSLDSPLSGYTF. CDR3 nucleotides: TGTGCCAGCAGCCTAGACAGCCCCCTATCTGGCTACACCTTC.

This clonotype was seen repeatedly, ten times or more. This rearrangement joins TRBV5-1 to TRBJ2-1; D uncertain. In germline, CDR1 is SGHRS, CDR2 YFSETQ. The CDR3 covers 16 residues. Trimming removed 0 bases at V and 6 bases at J, with 16 bases between. CDR3 DNA sequence: TGCGCCAGCAGCTTGGCCTCGCCCCAGTCAGTCAATGAGCAGTTCTTC. Translating gives CASSLASPQSVNEQFF.

V is TRBV12-5 and J is TRBJ2-5, with 9 bases aligning to TRBD1. The CDR3 contains 12 residues. Per the germline V gene, CDR1 is LGHNT and CDR2 is FRNRAP. Losses at the gene ends were 9 bases for V and 5 bases for J; bases not matched to a gene: 4. CDR3 nucleotides: TGTGCTAGCACCGGGACAGGGGAGACCCAGTACTTC. It specifies CASTGTGETQYF. Filled out from reference TRBV12-5 and TRBJ2-5, the complete variable domain reads DARVTQTPRHKVTEMGQEVTMRCQPILGHNTVFWYRQTMMQGLELLAYFRNRAPLDDSGMPKDRFSAEMPDATLATLKIQPSEPRDSAVYFCASTGTGETQYFGPGTRLLVL.

This clonotype was seen a handful of times. The V gene is TRBV20-1, the J gene TRBJ2-3, with 7 bases lining up with TRBD2. V trimming: 0 bases; J trimming: 3 bases; junction bases outside the gene matches: 0. The germline V gene has CDR1 DFQATT and CDR2 SNEGSKA (reference sequence). CDR3 length: 13 residues. Here the CDR3 DNA reads TGCAGTGCTAGAGAGCGGGGGACAGATACGCAGTATTTT. Translation: CSARERGTDTQYF.

This clonotype was recorded at least ten times. The V gene is TRBV9, the J gene TRBJ2-1; TRBD1 aligns across 9 bases. CDR3 size: 18 residues. The germline gives CDR1 SGDLS, CDR2 YYNGEE. With V trimmed by 4 bases and J by 4 bases, 15 bases remained unmatched. The CDR3 nucleotides read TGTGCCAGCAGCTTCCGACAGGGGGGGCCCCGGGAATACAATGAGCAGTTCTTC. It specifies CASSFRQGGPREYNEQFF. The full variable domain, in which reference TRBV9 and TRBJ2-1 provide the parts outside the CDR3, is DSGVTQTPKHLITATGQRVTLRCSPRSGDLSVYWYQQSLDQGLQFLIQYYNGEERAKGNILERFSAQQFPDLHSELNLSSLELGDSALYFCASSFRQGGPREYNEQFFGPGTRLTVL.

Only a few counts were recorded for this clonotype. V is TRBV20-1 and J is TRBJ2-1; D possibly matches TRBD1 or TRBD2 (5 bases each). Germline-derived CDR1 and CDR2 are DFQATT and SNEGSKA (reference sequence). The CDR3 runs to 12 residues. The CDR3 here is CSHKWGYNEQFF. The DNA of the CDR3 is TGCAGCCACAAGTGGGGGTACAATGAGCAGTTCTTC.

This chain links TRBV27 with TRBJ2-1, with 7 positions matching TRBD1. Unmatched junction bases numbered 9, after V lost 7 bases and J lost 9 bases. CDR1 is MNHEY, CDR2 SMNVEV, per germline (reference sequence). CDR3 length: 13 residues. CDR3 bases: TGTGCCAGCACCCTGACAGGGTCTCGTGAGCAGTTCTTC. Encoded protein: CASTLTGSREQFF.

V and J are TRBV10-2 and TRBJ1-1; D is uncertain. Trimming took off 7 bases at V and 1 base at J, with 13 bases between the two ends. Looked up from germline, CDR1 is WSHSY and CDR2 is SAAADI. This CDR3 has 14 residues. The CDR3 coding sequence is TGCGCCAGCAATGTAGGGCCAGAGAACACTGAAGCTTTCTTT. This gives the protein CASNVGPENTEAFF.

The table lists this clonotype with a few counts. The rearrangement uses TRBV25-1 and TRBJ2-3; tentatively, D is TRBD2 (6 bases). CDR3 size: 16 residues. CDR1 is MGHDK, CDR2 SYGVNS, per germline. Trimming took 1 base from V and 9 from J, leaving 20 bases between them. Written as DNA, the CDR3 is TGTGCCAGCAGTGAATCTACCCGCCTACCGGGAGACACGCAGTATTTT. As protein: CASSESTRLPGDTQYF. Variable domain in full (rest from reference TRBV25-1 and TRBJ2-3): EADIYQTPRYLVIGTGKKITLECSQTMGHDKMYWYQQDPGMELHLIHYSYGVNSTEKGDLSSESTVSRIRTEHFPLTLESARPSHTSQYLCASSESTRLPGDTQYFGPGTRLTVL.